What follows are 6 T cell receptor beta chains derived from one specimen sequenced in a study of OX40 agonist ivuxolimab in advanced cancers. Sequenced by immunoSEQ multiplex PCR; TCRdb stores in-frame clones only, minus some. The sample consists of roughly 70,000 clones, approximately 88% of them appearing once. The sequencing here drew on CD4+ or CD8+ T cells sorted from blood, taken in a trial of the OX40 agonist ivuxolimab. The source of these receptors is an adult with an advanced solid tumor such as melanoma, head and neck, liver or kidney cancer.

The J gene is TRBJ2-7, the V gene TRBV29-1, with D possibly TRBD1 on 6 matching bases. Trimming cost V 2 bases and J 2 bases, with 16 bases left between them. The CDR3 contains 15 residues. Germline V gene lookup returns CDR1 SQVTM and CDR2 ANQGSEA. The CDR3 region is CSVEKATGSPYEQYF. CDR3 sequence (DNA): TGCAGCGTTGAAAAAGCAACAGGGTCCCCCTACGAGCAGTACTTC.

The sample holds a few counts of this clone. The rearrangement uses TRBV28 and TRBJ1-3, with 8 bases identical to TRBD1. The length of the CDR3 is 14 residues. V gave up 5 bases and J gave up 2 bases; unmatched junction bases: 2. Germline V gene data show CDR1 as MDHEN and CDR2 as SYDVKM. This chain's CDR3 is CASSLTGAGNTIYF. Written as DNA, the CDR3 is TGTGCCAGCAGTCTGACAGGGGCTGGAAACACCATATATTTT.

This clone was counted between two and nine times. This rearrangement joins TRBV5-4 to TRBJ2-3, with 7 bases fitting TRBD2. The CDR3 has 16 residues. V was pared by 5 bases and J by 5 bases, with 14 bases of the junction left unmatched. The germline CDR1 and CDR2 sequences are SGHNT and YYREEE (reference sequence). The CDR3, as DNA: TGTGCCAGCAGTTACACCGGACTAGTGAAGGGAGATACGCAGTATTTT. As protein: CASSYTGLVKGDTQYF.

The V call is TRBV7-6, the J call TRBJ1-1; D remains unclear. The germline V gene has CDR1 SGHVS and CDR2 FNYEAQ. The CDR3 length is 15 residues. The V gene lost 1 base and the J gene lost 1 base, with 10 bases spanning the gap. The CDR3 DNA follows: TGTGCCAGCAGCTTAGGAGCAGGTTGGAACACTGAAGCTTTCTTT. It specifies CASSLGAGWNTEAFF.

The CDR3 here is CASSLGGGRYEQYF. The CDR3 nucleotides are TGCGCCAGCAGCTTGGGTGGCGGGAGATACGAGCAGTACTTC. The chain joins TRBV5-1 to TRBJ2-7, with 7 bases fitting TRBD2. CDR3 size: 14 residues. From germline, CDR1 is SGHRS and CDR2 YFSETQ. The trim removed 0 bases at V and 4 bases at J, leaving 4 bases unmatched.

This clone was counted only a few times. The chain joins TRBV4-1 to TRBJ1-4; no definite D call. The length of the CDR3 is 15 residues. V lost 4 bases to trimming and J lost 6 bases, with 15 bases between them. CDR1 is MGHRA and CDR2 is YSYEKL in the germline V gene. The CDR3 DNA reads as TGCGCCAGCAGCCCATGGACTGCCGAGGATGAAAAACTGTTTTTT. This translates into CASSPWTAEDEKLFF.